Sequencing of this T cell receptor beta chain was carried out in a study of blood T cell repertoires in COVID-19. Across the whole study: Whether acute or convalescent, the COVID-19 samples came from the United States, Italy and Spain.

Produced via immunoSEQ multiplex PCR; TCRdb's table is partial and in-frame only. The table has around 80,000 clones, approximately 80% seen once. Trimming stripped 6 bases from V and 0 bases from J, with 9 bases between. Germline CDR1 reads LNHDA; CDR2 reads SQIVND (reference sequence). The length of the CDR3 is 14 residues. What was sequenced was peripheral blood. The origin of this receptor is a woman at least 80 years old with acute or convalescent COVID-19. The V and J genes are TRBV19 and TRBJ1-3; unclear D gene. The CDR3 nucleotides are TGTGCCAGTAGGGGCCTGAGCTCTGGAAACACCATATATTTT. Protein product: CASRGLSSGNTIYF.